This T cell receptor (beta chain) was identified in a study of shared clonotypes between healthy human individuals. Produced via immunoSEQ multiplex PCR; TCRdb's table is partial and in-frame only. This sample has 2,500,000 or so clones, with approximately 94% found just once. General study findings and limits: Estimated richness was generally greater in naive than memory subsets. Non-shared clonotypes had lower generation probabilities than those shared by all four donors. It was observed that 5% to 6.5% of naive CD4 clonotypes were shared across several donors.

With regard to this clone: Its target is not known.

Participating donors were healthy, HIV-negative adults free of recent acute infections or vaccinations. The CDR3 has 13 amino acids. The ends were cut back, 3 bases at V and 3 bases at J, with 7 bases in the middle. Germline CDR1 and CDR2: MNHNY and SVGAGI (reference sequence). This rearrangement joins TRBV6-6 to TRBJ2-3; D not certain. The receptor comes from a man aged 18 to 30 in good health. What was sequenced was naive CD4+ T cells sorted from blood. The subset: CD45RA+ positively selected. The CDR3 nucleotides read TGTGCCAGCAGTTATCTTAGTACAGATACGCAGTATTTT. It codes for CASSYLSTDTQYF.